This is a list of T cell receptor beta chains from one sample in a study of T cells in Graves' hyperthyroidism and ophthalmopathy. TCRdb analysed the multiplex PCR reads with MiXCR anew, one entry per CDR3 protein. Found here are about 500,000 distinct CDR3 sequences, approximately 17% of them singletons; the top ten hold 17%. Material for sequencing was blood. All receptors derive from a woman aged 18-29 years with Graves' ophthalmopathy. Both conserved end residues are part of each CDR3. A D gene is named only where the DNA matches it firmly. A clone size is listed for some rows: how often the clone was seen (once, few, many), or a class if it is expanded.

v_gene	j_gene	abundance	d_gene	CDR3aa	CDR3nt
TRBV4-3	TRBJ1-2	few	.	CASSPSLDYGYTF	TGCGCCAGCAGCCCGTCCCTGGACTATGGCTACACCTTC
TRBV5-4	TRBJ2-3	few	TRBD2	CASSLVGTSGDTQYF	TGTGCCAGCAGCTTGGTTGGGACTAGCGGGGATACGCAGTATTTT
TRBV2	TRBJ2-1	few	TRBD2	CASSYLAESYNEQFF	TGTGCCAGCAGTTATCTAGCGGAGTCTTACAATGAGCAGTTCTTC
TRBV6-1	TRBJ2-7	.	.	CASSEAFYEQYF	TGTGCCAGCAGTGAAGCCTTCTACGAGCAGTACTTC
TRBV27	TRBJ2-1	once	TRBD2	CASSLRTSGGASEQFF	TGTGCCAGCAGTTTAAGGACTAGCGGGGGGGCCAGTGAGCAGTTCTTC
TRBV7-9	TRBJ2-3	many	.	CASSLLTDTQYF	TGTGCCAGCAGCCTCCTCACAGATACGCAGTATTTT
TRBV20-1	TRBJ2-7	.	TRBD1	CSARDLAGTGGHEQYF	TGCAGTGCTAGAGATCTAGCAGGGACAGGGGGTCACGAGCAGTACTTC
TRBV30	TRBJ1-5	many	.	CAWSPGIGNQPQHF	TGTGCCTGGAGTCCAGGGATTGGCAATCAGCCCCAGCATTTT
TRBV7-3	TRBJ2-7	many	TRBD1	CASSFEQGFEQYF	TGTGCCAGCAGCTTCGAACAGGGGTTCGAGCAGTACTTC
TRBV7-3	TRBJ2-1	many	TRBD1	CASSRPGQGVNEQFF	TGTGCCAGCAGCCGTCCGGGACAGGGGGTCAATGAGCAGTTCTTC
TRBV6-1	TRBJ2-3	.	.	CATAGIDTQYF	TGTGCCACCGCGGGGATAGATACGCAGTATTTT
TRBV5-5	TRBJ1-2	few	.	CASSVLPGGNYGYTF	TGTGCCAGCAGCGTATTGCCGGGGGGTAACTATGGCTACACCTTC
TRBV7-9	TRBJ2-1	many	TRBD2	CASSLELAGVGNEQFF	TGTGCCAGCAGCTTAGAACTAGCGGGAGTGGGTAATGAGCAGTTCTTC
TRBV20-1	TRBJ1-5	few	.	CSVTDSLSNQPQHF	TGCAGTGTTACCGACAGCCTTAGCAATCAGCCCCAGCATTTT
TRBV30	TRBJ2-1	many	.	CAWSGIPGLNEQFF	TGTGCCTGGAGTGGGATCCCGGGACTGAATGAGCAGTTCTTC
TRBV3-1	TRBJ2-7	many	.	CASSQVIVSEQYF	TGTGCCAGCAGCCAAGTTATTGTCTCCGAGCAGTACTTC
TRBV20-1	TRBJ2-1	.	.	CSASNVGASYNEQFF	TGCAGTGCATCTAACGTGGGAGCCTCTTACAATGAGCAGTTCTTC
TRBV10-2	TRBJ2-3	.	.	CASSESPWTDTQYF	TGCGCCAGCAGTGAGTCCCCGTGGACAGATACGCAGTATTTT
TRBV29-1	TRBJ1-5	.	TRBD1	CSGGDRDQPQHF	TGCAGCGGCGGTGACAGGGATCAGCCCCAGCATTTT
TRBV4-2	TRBJ2-1	.	.	CASSQGSYEQFF	TGTGCCAGCAGCCAAGGGTCCTACGAGCAGTTCTTC
TRBV19	TRBJ2-3	few	.	CASRPGTLSTDTQYF	TGTGCCAGTAGACCCGGGACACTAAGCACAGATACGCAGTATTTT
TRBV19	TRBJ1-2	few	TRBD1	CASSPSPTGTNGYTF	TGTGCCAGTAGCCCGTCCCCGACAGGGACCAATGGCTACACCTTC
TRBV7-2	TRBJ2-1	many	TRBD2	CASSRTSGDNEQFF	TGTGCCAGCAGCCGGACTAGCGGGGACAATGAGCAGTTCTTC
TRBV7-9	TRBJ2-1	.	TRBD2	CASSPDSGSPHNEQFF	TGTGCCAGCAGCCCAGATAGCGGGAGCCCCCACAATGAGCAGTTCTTC
TRBV7-8	TRBJ2-3	once	TRBD2	CASSWGVGLAGGGPDTQYF	TGTGCCAGCAGCTGGGGGGTGGGACTAGCGGGAGGAGGCCCAGATACGCAGTATTTT
TRBV5-1	TRBJ2-3	many	TRBD2	CASSLANGGSTDTQYF	TGCGCCAGCAGCTTGGCCAACGGGGGGAGCACAGATACGCAGTATTTT
TRBV13	TRBJ2-3	many	.	CASSLRGTPPDTQYF	TGTGCCAGCAGCTTAAGGGGGACCCCTCCAGATACGCAGTATTTT
TRBV28	TRBJ1-2	many	TRBD1	CASSPILQGPSGYTF	TGTGCCAGCAGTCCCATCCTACAGGGGCCGAGTGGCTACACCTTC
TRBV13	TRBJ1-1	many	.	CASSLGTGDTEAFF	TGTGCCAGCAGCTTGGGTACGGGTGACACTGAAGCTTTCTTT
TRBV10-3	TRBJ2-4	.	.	CAITLEGDIQYF	TGTGCCATCACCCTCGAAGGGGACATTCAGTACTTC
TRBV27	TRBJ1-2	many	.	CASRPGVLNYGYTF	TGTGCCAGCAGACCAGGGGTTCTCAACTATGGCTACACCTTC
TRBV6-2/TRBV6-3	TRBJ2-2	.	TRBD1	CASSGQGAIGELFF	TGTGCCAGCAGTGGTCAGGGGGCTATCGGGGAGCTGTTTTTT
TRBV7-9	TRBJ2-1	many	.	CASSVSLAGQFF	TGTGCCAGCAGCGTTAGCTTAGCAGGGCAGTTCTTC
TRBV10-3	TRBJ2-2	.	.	CAISESVGNTGELFF	TGTGCCATCAGTGAGTCTGTAGGAAACACCGGGGAGCTGTTTTTT
TRBV18	TRBJ1-1	many	.	CASSPQGIEAFF	TGTGCCAGCTCACCACAGGGAATTGAAGCTTTCTTT
TRBV27	TRBJ2-7	many	.	CASSFRGVGSYEQYF	TGTGCCAGCAGTTTTCGAGGGGTCGGCTCCTACGAGCAGTACTTC
TRBV27	TRBJ2-3	.	TRBD2	CASRLAGGPVDTQYF	TGTGCCAGCCGACTAGCGGGGGGGCCTGTAGATACGCAGTATTTT
TRBV3-1	TRBJ1-1	many	.	CASSWGGEGEAFF	TGTGCCAGCAGTTGGGGTGGGGAGGGTGAAGCTTTCTTT
TRBV9	TRBJ1-1	few	.	CASSVSAKMNTEAFF	TGTGCCAGCAGCGTATCGGCAAAAATGAACACTGAAGCTTTCTTT
TRBV27	TRBJ1-4	.	.	CASSFGSFEKLFF	TGTGCCAGCAGTTTTGGCAGTTTTGAAAAACTGTTTTTT
TRBV24-1	TRBJ2-3	many	TRBD2	CATSDPSGGSTDTQYF	TGTGCCACCAGTGATCCCAGCGGGGGAAGCACAGATACGCAGTATTTT
TRBV20-1	TRBJ1-1	.	.	CSAKGEPGPAFF	TGCAGTGCTAAGGGGGAGCCCGGTCCAGCTTTCTTT
TRBV12-3/TRBV12-4	TRBJ1-5	.	.	CASSSTAGGNQPQHF	TGTGCCAGCAGTTCGACAGCCGGGGGGAATCAGCCCCAGCATTTT
TRBV27	TRBJ2-7	many	.	CASSLRSGKYEQYF	TGTGCCAGCAGTTTAAGGTCTGGAAAGTACGAGCAGTACTTC